This T cell receptor beta chain was recorded in a study of blood T cell repertoires in COVID-19. Overall study: Spain, Italy and the United States supplied samples that represented acute and convalescent COVID-19.

Before being deemed recovered, Cohort 3 donors had two negative PCRs, clearance, or symptom resolution. In the authors' workflow: Scientists estimated how many nucleated cells there were by amplifying reference gene primers. Clones were sequenced by immunoSEQ multiplex PCR, and TCRdb holds only the in-frame ones, with some missing. V, J and clone size are taken as reported in that table, and D and trimming were inferred from the DNA itself. The profile shows 150,000 to 250,000 clones, approximately 83% of them singletons. Germline trimming cut 6 bases from V and 7 bases from J; bases unmatched to any gene: 10. Germline CDR1 and CDR2: KGHSH and LQKENI. This CDR3 contains 15 residues.

The chain is built from TRBV18 and TRBJ1-5; 9 nucleotides match TRBD1. The sequence came from a man aged 40-50 years who had recovered from COVID-19. The sample was PBMCs or T cells enriched from blood (not recorded which). The CDR3 loop is CASSLGTGFFQPQHF. The CDR3 nucleotides are TGTGCCAGCTCCCTAGGGACAGGGTTTTTCCAGCCCCAGCATTTT.